The entry that follows covers one T cell receptor (beta chain) sequence. One entry per CDR3 protein results from TCRdb running MiXCR on the 5' RACE reads. The sample holds approximately 57,000 distinct CDR3 sequences, 12% seen once. The record originates from a study of early T cells in non-severe SARS-CoV-2 infection. Sequenced input: whole blood. This sequence originates from an adult who was a healthcare worker with PCR-confirmed SARS-CoV-2 infection or an uninfected control (not recorded which).

CDR3 bases: TGTGCCAGCAGCATGAGCGGTAACACTGAAGCTTTCTTT. Translating gives CASSMSGNTEAFF. The rearrangement joins TRBV14 to TRBJ1-1; D ambiguous. CDR1 SGHDN and CDR2 FVKESK come from the germline V gene. The CDR3 extends over 13 amino acids. V gave up 5 bases and J gave up 2 bases, with 9 bases separating them.